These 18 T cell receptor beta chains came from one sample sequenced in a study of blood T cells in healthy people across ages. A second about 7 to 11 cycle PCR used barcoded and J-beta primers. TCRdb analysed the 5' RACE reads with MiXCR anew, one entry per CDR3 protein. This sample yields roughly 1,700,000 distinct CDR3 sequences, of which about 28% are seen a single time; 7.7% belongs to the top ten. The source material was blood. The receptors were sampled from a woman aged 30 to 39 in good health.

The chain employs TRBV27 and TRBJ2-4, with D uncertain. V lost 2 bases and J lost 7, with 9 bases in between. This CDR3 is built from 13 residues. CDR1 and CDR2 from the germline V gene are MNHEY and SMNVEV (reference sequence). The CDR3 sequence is CASSLHEVNIQYF. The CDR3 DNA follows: TGTGCCAGCAGTTTACACGAGGTTAACATTCAGTACTTC.

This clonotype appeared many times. CDR3 sequence: CASSLADQGEAKNIQYF. The CDR3 DNA reads TGTGCCAGCAGCTTGGCCGATCAGGGTGAGGCCAAAAACATTCAGTACTTC. V is TRBV5-4 and J is TRBJ2-4; maybe TRBD1 (5 bases). Germline V gene sequence: CDR1 SGHNT, CDR2 YYREEE (reference sequence). The V and J ends lost 0 bases and 1 base respectively, with 14 bases between them. The CDR3 extends over 17 amino acids.

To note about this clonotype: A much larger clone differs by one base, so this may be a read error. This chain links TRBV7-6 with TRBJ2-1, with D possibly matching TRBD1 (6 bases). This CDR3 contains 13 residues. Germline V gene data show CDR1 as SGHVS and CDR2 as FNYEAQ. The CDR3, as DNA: TGTGTCAGCAGCTTCAGGGGATGGGATGAGCAGTTCTTC. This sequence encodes CVSSFRGWDEQFF.

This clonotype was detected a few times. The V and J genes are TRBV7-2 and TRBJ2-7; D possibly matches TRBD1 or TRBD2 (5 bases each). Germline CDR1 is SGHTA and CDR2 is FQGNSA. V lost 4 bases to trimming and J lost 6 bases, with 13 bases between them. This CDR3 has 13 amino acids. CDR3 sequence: CASSSSGTTEQYF. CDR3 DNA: TGTGCCAGCAGCTCCTCCGGGACGACCGAGCAGTACTTC.

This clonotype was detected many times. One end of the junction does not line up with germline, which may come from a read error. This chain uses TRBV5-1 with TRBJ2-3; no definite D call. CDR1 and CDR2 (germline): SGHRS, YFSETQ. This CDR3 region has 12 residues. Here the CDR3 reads CASSLDSNTQYF. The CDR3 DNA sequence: TGTGCCAGCAGCTTAGATAGTAATACGCAGTATTTT. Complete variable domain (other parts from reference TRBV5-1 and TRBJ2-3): KAGVTQTPRYLIKTRGQQVTLSCSPISGHRSVSWYQQTPGQGLQFLFEYFSETQRNKGNFPGRFSGRQFSNSRSEMNVSTLELGDSALYLCASSLDSNTQYFGPGTRLTVL.

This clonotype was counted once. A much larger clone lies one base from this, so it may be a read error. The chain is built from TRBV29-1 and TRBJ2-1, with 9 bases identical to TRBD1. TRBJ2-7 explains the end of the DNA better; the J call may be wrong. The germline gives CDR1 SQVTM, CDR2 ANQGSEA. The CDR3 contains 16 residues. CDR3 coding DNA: TGCAGCGTTGAGGAAAGCCGGGACAGGGCCTACAATGAGCAGTACTTC. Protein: CSVEESRDRAYNEQYF.

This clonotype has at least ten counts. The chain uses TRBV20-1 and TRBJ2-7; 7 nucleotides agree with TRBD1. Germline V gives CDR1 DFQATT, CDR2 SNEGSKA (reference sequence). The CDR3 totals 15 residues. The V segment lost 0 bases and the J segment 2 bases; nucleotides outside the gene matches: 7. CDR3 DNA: TGCAGTGCTAGAGATAGTAACAGGGGAGCCTACGAGCAGTACTTC. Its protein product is CSARDSNRGAYEQYF.

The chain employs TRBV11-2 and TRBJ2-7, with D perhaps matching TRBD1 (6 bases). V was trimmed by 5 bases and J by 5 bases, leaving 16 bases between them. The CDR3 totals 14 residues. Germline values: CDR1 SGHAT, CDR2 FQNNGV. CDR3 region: CASSIQGTGHEQYF. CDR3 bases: TGTGCCAGCAGCATACAGGGAACTGGGCACGAGCAGTACTTC.

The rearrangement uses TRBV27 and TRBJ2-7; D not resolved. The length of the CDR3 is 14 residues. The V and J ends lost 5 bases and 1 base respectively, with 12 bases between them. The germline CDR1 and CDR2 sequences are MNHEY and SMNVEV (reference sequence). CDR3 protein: CASSDGVQSYEQYF. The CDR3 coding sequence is TGTGCCAGCAGTGATGGGGTTCAATCCTACGAGCAGTACTTC.

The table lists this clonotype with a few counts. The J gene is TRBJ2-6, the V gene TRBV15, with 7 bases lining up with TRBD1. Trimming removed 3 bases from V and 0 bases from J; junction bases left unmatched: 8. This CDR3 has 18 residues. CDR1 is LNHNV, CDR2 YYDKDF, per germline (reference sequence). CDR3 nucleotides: TGTGCCACCAGCAGGGATCGGGACAGAGGCTCTGGGGCCAACGTCCTGACTTTC. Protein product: CATSRDRDRGSGANVLTF.

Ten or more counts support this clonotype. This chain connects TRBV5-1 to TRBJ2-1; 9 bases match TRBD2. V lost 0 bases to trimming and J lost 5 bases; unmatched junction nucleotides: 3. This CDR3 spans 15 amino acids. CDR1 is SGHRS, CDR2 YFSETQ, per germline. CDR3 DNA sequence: TGCGCCAGCAGCTTGGCTAGCGGGATTAACAATGAGCAGTTCTTC. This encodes CASSLASGINNEQFF.

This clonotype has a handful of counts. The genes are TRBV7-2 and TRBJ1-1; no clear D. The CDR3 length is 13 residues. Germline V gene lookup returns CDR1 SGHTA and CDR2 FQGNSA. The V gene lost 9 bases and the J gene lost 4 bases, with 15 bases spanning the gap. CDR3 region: CASEEVGFTEAFF. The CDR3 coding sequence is TGTGCCAGTGAGGAGGTGGGTTTCACTGAAGCTTTCTTT.

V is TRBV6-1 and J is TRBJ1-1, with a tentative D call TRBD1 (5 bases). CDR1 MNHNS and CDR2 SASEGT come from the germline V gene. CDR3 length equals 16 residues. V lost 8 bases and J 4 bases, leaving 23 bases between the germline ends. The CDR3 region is CASSKGIGVSGTEAFF. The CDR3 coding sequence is TGTGCCAGCTCTAAGGGGATCGGGGTCAGCGGCACTGAAGCTTTCTTT.

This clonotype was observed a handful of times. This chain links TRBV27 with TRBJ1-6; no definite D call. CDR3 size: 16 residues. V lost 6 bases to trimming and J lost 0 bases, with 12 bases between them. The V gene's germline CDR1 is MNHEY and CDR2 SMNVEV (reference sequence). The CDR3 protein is CASRTVPSSYNSPLHF. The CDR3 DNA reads TGTGCCAGCAGAACAGTGCCGAGCTCCTATAATTCACCCCTCCACTTT.

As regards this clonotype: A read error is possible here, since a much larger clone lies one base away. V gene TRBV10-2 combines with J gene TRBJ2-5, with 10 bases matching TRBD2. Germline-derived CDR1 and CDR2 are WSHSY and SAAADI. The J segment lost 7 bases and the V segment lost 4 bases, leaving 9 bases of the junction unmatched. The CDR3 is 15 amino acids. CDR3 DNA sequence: TGCGCCAGCAGTGTAACTAGCGGGGCCCCTGGGACCCAGTACTTC. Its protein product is CASSVTSGAPGTQYF.

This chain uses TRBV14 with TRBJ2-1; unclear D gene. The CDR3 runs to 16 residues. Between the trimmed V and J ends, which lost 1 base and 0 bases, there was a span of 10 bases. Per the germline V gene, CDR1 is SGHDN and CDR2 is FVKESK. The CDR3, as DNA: TGTGCCAGCAGCCAAGGCCCCTTTCTCTCCTACAATGAGCAGTTCTTC. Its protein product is CASSQGPFLSYNEQFF.

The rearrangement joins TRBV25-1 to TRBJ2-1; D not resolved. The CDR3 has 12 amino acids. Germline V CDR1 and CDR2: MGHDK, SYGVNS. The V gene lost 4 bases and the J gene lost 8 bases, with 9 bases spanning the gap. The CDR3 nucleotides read TGTGCCAGCAGTGCGAGGAAGGATGAGCAGTTCTTC. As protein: CASSARKDEQFF.

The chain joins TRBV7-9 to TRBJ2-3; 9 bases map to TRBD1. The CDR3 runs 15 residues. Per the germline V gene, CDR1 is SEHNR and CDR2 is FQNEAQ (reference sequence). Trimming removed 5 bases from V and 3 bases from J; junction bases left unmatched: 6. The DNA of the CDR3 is TGTGCCAGCAGCCGGGACAGGGAGTCGACAGATACGCAGTATTTT. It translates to CASSRDRESTDTQYF.